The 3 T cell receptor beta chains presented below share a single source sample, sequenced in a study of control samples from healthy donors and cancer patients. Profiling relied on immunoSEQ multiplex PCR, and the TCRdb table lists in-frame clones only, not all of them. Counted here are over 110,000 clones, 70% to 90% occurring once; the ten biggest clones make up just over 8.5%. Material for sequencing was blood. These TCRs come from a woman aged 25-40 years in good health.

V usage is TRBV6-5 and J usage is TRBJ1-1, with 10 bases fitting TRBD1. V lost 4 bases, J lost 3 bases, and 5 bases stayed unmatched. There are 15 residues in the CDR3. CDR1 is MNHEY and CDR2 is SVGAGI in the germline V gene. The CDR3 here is CASSSRQGADTEAFF. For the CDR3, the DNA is TGTGCCAGCAGTTCTAGACAGGGGGCGGACACTGAAGCTTTCTTT.

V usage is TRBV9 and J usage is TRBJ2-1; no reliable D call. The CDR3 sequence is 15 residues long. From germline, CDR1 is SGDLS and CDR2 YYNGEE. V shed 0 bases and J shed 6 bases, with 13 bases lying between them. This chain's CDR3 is CASSVGASPGNEQFF. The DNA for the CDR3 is TGTGCCAGCAGCGTAGGAGCTAGTCCTGGCAATGAGCAGTTCTTC.

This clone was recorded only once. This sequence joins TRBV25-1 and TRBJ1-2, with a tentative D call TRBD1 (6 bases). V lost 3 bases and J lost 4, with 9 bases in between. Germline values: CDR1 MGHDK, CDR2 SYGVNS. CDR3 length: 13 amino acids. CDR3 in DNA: TGTGCCAGCAGTGACGGACAGCTCTATGGCTACACCTTC. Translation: CASSDGQLYGYTF.